What follows describes a single T cell receptor (beta chain). V shed 1 base and J 3 bases; nucleotides not matched to a gene: 7. The CDR3 spans 18 residues. Germline CDR1 is LGHNA and CDR2 is YNFKEQ. The data derive from a study of blood T cell repertoires in COVID-19. The overall study: COVID-19 samples from acute and convalescent phases originated in the United States, Italy and Spain.

Original processing notes: Using reference gene primer amplification, nucleated cell counts were estimated. Data came from immunoSEQ multiplex PCR; TCRdb stores just in-frame clones and leaves some out. Clone size and V and J calls were adopted from that table, with D and trimming inferred from the DNA. The table has 200,000 or so clones, 80% to 90% seen once. The sample consisted of peripheral blood. The genes are TRBV4-2 and TRBJ2-5; TRBD2 aligns across 14 bases. The TCR was taken from a woman aged 45-59 years with acute or convalescent COVID-19. The CDR3 loop reads CASSQGIMTSGGEETQYF. CDR3 in DNA: TGTGCCAGCAGCCAAGGGATTATGACTAGCGGGGGGGAAGAGACCCAGTACTTC.